These T cell receptor beta chains were read from a single sample in a study of early T cells in non-severe SARS-CoV-2 infection. TCRdb reanalysed the 5' RACE reads using MiXCR and keeps one entry per CDR3 protein. The sample includes approximately 81,000 distinct CDR3 sequences, approximately 6% seen only once; the top ten take less than 9.5%. Sequenced input: whole blood. The receptors shown here come from an adult who was a healthcare worker with PCR-confirmed SARS-CoV-2 infection or an uninfected control (not recorded which). Each CDR3 is given with its conserved first and last residue. A D gene is named only where the DNA matches it firmly. Expanded clones are given a class, and other clones once, few, many or no size at all.

TRBJ1-1 TRBV15 . . CATSRDKQMNTEAFF TGTGCCACCAGCAGAGATAAACAGATGAACACTGAAGCTTTCTTT
TRBJ2-1 TRBV5-6 . TRBD2 CASSYREAQEQFF TGTGCCAGCAGCTACCGGGAGGCACAAGAGCAGTTCTTC
TRBJ2-6 TRBV18 many . CASSSQGSGANVLTF TGTGCCAGCTCATCACAGGGTTCTGGGGCCAACGTCCTGACTTTC
TRBJ2-7 TRBV14 many . CASSQTPRSVSYEQYF TGTGCCAGCAGCCAGACCCCCCGTTCAGTCTCCTACGAGCAGTACTTC
TRBJ1-1 TRBV5-4 many TRBD1 CASSLLGQGKNTEAFF TGTGCCAGCAGCTTATTGGGACAGGGAAAGAACACTGAAGCTTTCTTT
TRBJ1-1 TRBV5-1 . . CASSLGGRLNTEAFF TGCGCCAGCAGCTTGGGAGGACGGTTGAACACTGAAGCTTTCTTT
TRBJ2-5 TRBV7-9 . . CASSLQQGIQETQYF TGTGCCAGCAGCTTACAGCAGGGGATCCAAGAGACCCAGTACTTC
TRBJ2-7 TRBV20-1 . TRBD2 CSAPWALAGGYYEQYF TGCAGTGCCCCCTGGGCCTTAGCGGGGGGCTACTACGAGCAGTACTTC
TRBJ1-5 TRBV28 few TRBD1 CASSSTLQGGGNQPQHF TGTGCCAGCAGTTCGACCCTACAGGGGGGTGGTAATCAGCCCCAGCATTTT
TRBJ2-1 TRBV20-1 many . CSASRSVTSGNEQFF TGCAGTGCGTCCCGGTCGGTCACTTCGGGCAATGAGCAGTTCTTC
TRBJ2-4 TRBV6-5 few TRBD1 CASAAGGYPGTKNIQYF TGTGCCAGCGCGGCAGGGGGCTACCCAGGGACCAAAAACATTCAGTACTTC
TRBJ2-1 TRBV19 few . CASSIVGAFNEQFF TGTGCCAGTAGTATCGTGGGGGCATTCAATGAGCAGTTCTTC
TRBJ2-1 TRBV28 . TRBD1 CASSLGTGGAYNEQFF TGTGCCAGCAGTCTCGGAACAGGGGGCGCCTACAATGAGCAGTTCTTC
TRBJ1-1 TRBV7-9 many . CASSLDTNTEAFF TGTGCCAGCAGCTTGGACACGAACACTGAAGCTTTCTTT
TRBJ2-5 TRBV3-1 . . CASSQDGQGFGETQYF TGTGCCAGCAGCCAAGACGGGCAGGGTTTCGGAGAGACCCAGTACTTC
TRBJ1-1 TRBV20-1 few . CSARQGKAEAFF TGCAGTGCTAGACAGGGGAAGGCTGAAGCTTTCTTT
TRBJ2-1 TRBV6-1 many . CASLALAKEDNEQFF TGTGCCAGCTTAGCCTTAGCGAAGGAGGACAATGAGCAGTTCTTC
TRBJ2-1 TRBV5-1 many TRBD2 CASSLVSTSGYNEQFF TGCGCCAGCAGCTTGGTCTCGACTAGCGGCTACAATGAGCAGTTCTTC
TRBJ2-1 TRBV20-1 . TRBD1 CSAHRDRTYNEQFF TGCAGTGCGCACCGGGACAGAACCTACAATGAGCAGTTCTTC
TRBJ2-7 TRBV28 few . CASRTNQGLSYEQYF TGTGCCAGCAGAACCAACCAGGGGTTGTCCTACGAGCAGTACTTC
TRBJ1-1 TRBV10-1 few TRBD1 CASSDRGYTEAFF TGCGCCAGCAGCGACAGGGGATACACTGAAGCTTTCTTT
TRBJ2-7 TRBV3-1 many . CASTPPSGHFYSYEQYF TGTGCCAGCACTCCCCCCTCGGGACATTTTTACTCCTACGAGCAGTACTTC
TRBJ1-1 TRBV12-3/TRBV12-4 many . CASSSHGPKTEAFF TGTGCCAGCAGCTCTCACGGACCGAAAACTGAAGCTTTCTTT
TRBJ1-1 TRBV2 . . CASNRVNTEAFF TGTGCCAGCAACAGGGTGAACACTGAAGCTTTCTTT
TRBJ1-4 TRBV12-3/TRBV12-4 many TRBD1 CASRGQGVTNEKLFF TGTGCCAGCAGGGGACAGGGGGTAACTAATGAAAAACTGTTTTTT
TRBJ1-1 TRBV28 many TRBD1 CASSLTGQAGPEAFF TGTGCCAGCAGCCTCACGGGACAGGCGGGGCCTGAAGCTTTCTTT
TRBJ2-7 TRBV28 few TRBD1 CASRRQGGYEQYF TGTGCCAGCAGGCGACAGGGTGGCTACGAGCAGTACTTC
TRBJ2-2 TRBV5-6 . TRBD2 CASSYPLAGGNTGELFF TGTGCCAGCAGCTACCCCCTAGCGGGGGGGAACACCGGGGAGCTGTTTTTT
TRBJ2-3 TRBV3-1 . TRBD2 CASSHIRAGRTDTQYF TGTGCCAGCAGCCACATACGAGCGGGGCGCACAGATACGCAGTATTTT
TRBJ1-5 TRBV28 many . CASSLPQGSTRPQHF TGTGCCAGCAGTCTGCCCCAGGGCTCCACCCGGCCCCAGCATTTT
TRBJ1-1 TRBV6-5 . TRBD1 CASSYRGQANTEAFF TGTGCCAGCAGTTACCGCGGACAGGCGAACACTGAAGCTTTCTTT
TRBJ1-1 TRBV6-5 many . CASSYSRQTNTEAFF TGTGCCAGCAGTTACTCGCGGCAGACCAACACTGAAGCTTTCTTT
TRBJ1-2 TRBV29-1 few TRBD1 CSVETGDNYGYTF TGCAGCGTTGAGACAGGGGATAACTATGGCTACACCTTC
TRBJ1-2 TRBV3-1 . TRBD1 CASSPNRGPNYGYTF TGTGCCAGCAGCCCTAACAGGGGCCCTAACTATGGCTACACCTTC
TRBJ2-1 TRBV25-1 few TRBD1 CASSDSNPGTGDYNEQFF TGTGCCAGCAGTGACTCCAACCCCGGGACAGGTGATTACAATGAGCAGTTCTTC
TRBJ2-7 TRBV6-5 . TRBD1 CASSATGEPAYEQYF TGTGCCAGCAGTGCGACAGGGGAACCGGCCTACGAGCAGTACTTC
TRBJ2-5 TRBV2 . . CASSHSSAEQETQYF TGTGCCAGCAGCCACAGCTCAGCGGAACAAGAGACCCAGTACTTC
TRBJ1-3 TRBV5-1 . . CASSATGISGNTIYF TGCGCCAGCAGCGCCACAGGGATCTCTGGAAACACCATATATTTT
TRBJ2-5 TRBV7-6 few TRBD1 CASSRGTGIWKSSETQYF TGTGCCAGCAGCCGCGGGACAGGAATTTGGAAGAGTTCGGAGACCCAGTACTTC
TRBJ2-1 TRBV28 many . CASNSLSYNEQFF TGTGCCAGCAATAGCCTCTCCTACAATGAGCAGTTCTTC
TRBJ1-5 TRBV19 many . CASSIARQPQHF TGTGCCAGTAGTATAGCGCGTCAGCCCCAGCATTTT
TRBJ2-7 TRBV11-2 few . CASSLTGHEQYF TGTGCCAGCAGCTTAACGGGGCACGAGCAGTACTTC
TRBJ1-1 TRBV28 few . CASRPGKGRTEAFF TGTGCCAGCAGACCAGGGAAGGGGAGGACTGAAGCTTTCTTT
TRBJ2-4 TRBV10-3 few . CAISDISLGDGKNIQYF TGTGCCATCAGTGACATCAGCCTAGGAGATGGCAAAAACATTCAGTACTTC
TRBJ2-7 TRBV7-2 once TRBD2 CASSIRTSGAYEQYF TGTGCCAGCAGCATCCGGACTAGCGGGGCCTACGAGCAGTACTTC
TRBJ2-1 TRBV20-1 few TRBD2 CSALLAGGYNEQFF TGCAGTGCTTTACTAGCGGGGGGCTACAATGAGCAGTTCTTC
TRBJ1-2 TRBV7-9 . . CASTYGSNYGYTF TGTGCCAGCACTTATGGCTCTAACTATGGCTACACCTTC
TRBJ1-2 TRBV20-1 few . CSAVLGKGYTF TGCAGTGCAGTGCTGGGGAAGGGCTACACCTTC
TRBJ2-3 TRBV12-3/TRBV12-4 many TRBD2 CASRTSGSTDTQYF TGTGCCAGCCGGACTAGCGGGAGCACAGATACGCAGTATTTT
TRBJ1-2 TRBV2 few . CASSDGRYTF TGTGCCAGCAGTGATGGGCGATACACCTTC
TRBJ1-5 TRBV2 few TRBD1 CASQGQGNQPQHF TGTGCCAGCCAGGGACAGGGCAATCAGCCCCAGCATTTT
TRBJ2-7 TRBV7-9 many . CASSLVTGKVSYEQYF TGTGCCAGCAGCTTAGTCACAGGGAAGGTTAGTTACGAGCAGTACTTC
TRBJ1-4 TRBV6-1 few . CASSERGARGEKLFF TGTGCCAGCAGTGAAAGGGGAGCGAGGGGTGAAAAACTGTTTTTT
TRBJ2-1 TRBV7-2 many . CASSPGSLRDEQFF TGTGCCAGCAGCCCGGGTTCGTTAAGAGATGAGCAGTTCTTC